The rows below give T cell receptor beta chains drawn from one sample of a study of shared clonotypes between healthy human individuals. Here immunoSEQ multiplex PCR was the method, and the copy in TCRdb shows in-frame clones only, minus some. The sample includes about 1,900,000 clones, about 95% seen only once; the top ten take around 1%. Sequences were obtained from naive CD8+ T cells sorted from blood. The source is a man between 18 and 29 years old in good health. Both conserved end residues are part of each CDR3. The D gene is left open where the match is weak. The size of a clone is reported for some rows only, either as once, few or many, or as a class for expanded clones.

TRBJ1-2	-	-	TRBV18	TGTGCCAGCTCACCACCGGCGACAGGACCTTATGGCTACACCTTC	CASSPPATGPYGYTF
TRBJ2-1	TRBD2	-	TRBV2	TGTGCCACCTTGGGAGGGGATCAGTACAATGAGCAGTTCTTC	CATLGGDQYNEQFF
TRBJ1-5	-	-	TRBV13	TGTGCCAGCAGTTTCCCGGGACACGGGGGATATAGCAATCAGCCCCAGCATTTT	CASSFPGHGGYSNQPQHF
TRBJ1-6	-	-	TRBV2	TGTGCCAGCACGACTGGCTATAATTCACCCCTCCACTTT	CASTTGYNSPLHF
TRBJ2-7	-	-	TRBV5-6	TGTGCCAGCAGCTTAGGGGGTCTTGGATCCTACGAGCAGTACTTC	CASSLGGLGSYEQYF
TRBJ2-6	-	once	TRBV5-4	TGTGCCAGCAGCTGGGACGTCAACGTCCTGACTTTC	CASSWDVNVLTF
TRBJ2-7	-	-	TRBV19	TGTGCCAGTAGTCTCGGACCATCCTACGAGCAGTACTTC	CASSLGPSYEQYF
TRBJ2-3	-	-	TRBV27	TGTGCCAGCAGTTCCGGGATAAGCACAGATACGCAGTATTTT	CASSSGISTDTQYF
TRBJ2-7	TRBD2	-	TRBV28	TGTGCCAGTACTAGCGGGGGGGCCGTCGAGCAGTACTTC	CASTSGGAVEQYF
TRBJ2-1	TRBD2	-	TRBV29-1	TGCAGCGTTCTACTAGCGGGCAATGAGCAGTTCTTC	CSVLLAGNEQFF
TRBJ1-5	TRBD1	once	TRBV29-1	TGCAGCGTTGAAGTTCCCGTGACTACAGGGGAACAGCCCCAGCATTTT	CSVEVPVTTGEQPQHF
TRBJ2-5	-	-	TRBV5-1	TGCGCCAGCAGCCCGGACATTATCGGCCTTCAGACCCAGTACTTC	CASSPDIIGLQTQYF
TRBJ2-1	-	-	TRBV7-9	TGTGCCAGCAGCCCCCAGAGCTACAATGAGCAGTTCTTC	CASSPQSYNEQFF
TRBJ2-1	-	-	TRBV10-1	TGCGCCAGCAGTGAGTCGCAGTTGTTTTGGGCTACGAATGAGCAGTTCTTC	CASSESQLFWATNEQFF
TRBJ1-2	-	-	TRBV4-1	TGCGCCAGCAGCCAAGGACTGGGGGGTGGCTACACCTTC	CASSQGLGGGYTF
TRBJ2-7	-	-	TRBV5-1	TGCGCCAGCAGCTTGGTTTACATGAGTGGAGAGCAGTACTTC	CASSLVYMSGEQYF
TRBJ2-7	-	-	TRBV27	TGTGCCAGCAGTCCCAAAGGACCCACGACCTACGAGCAGTACTTC	CASSPKGPTTYEQYF
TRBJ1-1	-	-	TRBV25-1	TGTGCCAGCTCGGTCGGGGCGGCAGCTTTCTTT	CASSVGAAAFF
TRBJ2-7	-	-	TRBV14	TGTGCCAGCAGCCCAAGCCACTCCTACGAGCAGTACTTC	CASSPSHSYEQYF
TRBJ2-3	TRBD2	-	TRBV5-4	TGTGCCAGCAGCTTCTTAGCGGGAGGATCGACAGATACGCAGTATTTT	CASSFLAGGSTDTQYF
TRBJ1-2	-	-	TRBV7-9	TGTGCCAGCAGCGCGAGCCCAGGGGAAGTCTATGGCTACACCTTC	CASSASPGEVYGYTF
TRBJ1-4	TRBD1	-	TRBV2	TGTGCCAGCAGCCCGGACAGGGTTAATGAAAAACTGTTTTTT	CASSPDRVNEKLFF
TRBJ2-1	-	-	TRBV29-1	TGCACTACCTGGGGGGCTTACAATGAGCAGTTCTTC	CTTWGAYNEQFF
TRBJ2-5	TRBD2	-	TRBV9	TGTGCCAGCAGCTTGAGCGGGGGGGCCTTAACAGAGACCCAGTACTTC	CASSLSGGALTETQYF
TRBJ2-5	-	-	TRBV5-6	TGTGCCAGCAGCTTGGCACAAGGGGGAGGACTACCCGATTGGGCGACCCAGTACTTC	CASSLAQGGGLPDWATQYF
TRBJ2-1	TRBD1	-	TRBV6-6	TGTGCCAGCAGTGGGGGGACAGGGCCTTACAATGAGCAGTTCTTC	CASSGGTGPYNEQFF
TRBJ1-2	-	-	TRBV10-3	TGTGCCATCAGTGAGTCGATGGGACGCGACTATGGCTACACCTTC	CAISESMGRDYGYTF
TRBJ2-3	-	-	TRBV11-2	TGTGCCAGCAGCTTAGGTCCAGATACGCAGTATTTT	CASSLGPDTQYF
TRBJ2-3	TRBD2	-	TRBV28	TGTGCCAGCAGTTTATCCCCTAGCGGGGAAACTAACACAGATACGCAGTATTTT	CASSLSPSGETNTDTQYF
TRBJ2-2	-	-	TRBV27	TGTGCCAGCAGTTTATCAGGTGAAGGGGAGCTGTTTTTT	CASSLSGEGELFF
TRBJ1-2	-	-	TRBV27	TGTGCCAGCCAGGACAGTAACTATGGCTACACCTTC	CASQDSNYGYTF
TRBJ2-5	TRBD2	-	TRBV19	TGTGCCAGTAAGGTGGGCGGGGGTCAAGAGACCCAGTACTTC	CASKVGGGQETQYF
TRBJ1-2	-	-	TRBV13	TGTGCCAGCAGCTTAATGGGATCGGGACCGGGCGCTGACGGCTACACCTTC	CASSLMGSGPGADGYTF
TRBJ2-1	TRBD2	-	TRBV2	TGTGCCAGCAGTTTGACTAGCGGGGGGTTAAATGAGCAGTTCTTC	CASSLTSGGLNEQFF
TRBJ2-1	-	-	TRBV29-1	TGCAGCGTTGAAAACCTCCCCGGGGCGGCTTACAATGAGCAGTTCTTC	CSVENLPGAAYNEQFF
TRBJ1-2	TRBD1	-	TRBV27	TGTGCCAGCAGTTTATTAGGGGGCGATGGCTACACCTTC	CASSLLGGDGYTF
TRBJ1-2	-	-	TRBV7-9	TGTGCCAGCAGCTTAGGATTTGGGGCACAGACAGGAAATAACTATGGCTACACCTTC	CASSLGFGAQTGNNYGYTF
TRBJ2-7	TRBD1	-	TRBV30	TGTGCCTGGAGTACAGGGGTCCGGAACGAGCAGTACTTC	CAWSTGVRNEQYF
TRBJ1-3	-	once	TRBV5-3	TGTGCCAGAAGGTTGGGCAGGGGTCGAAGGGGAAACACCATATATTTT	CARRLGRGRRGNTIYF
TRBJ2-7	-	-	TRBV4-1	TGCGCCAGCAGCCAATCGTTTTATAACTCCTACGAGCAGTACTTC	CASSQSFYNSYEQYF
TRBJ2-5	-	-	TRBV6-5	TGTGCCAGCAGTTATGGGTTACAAGAGACCCAGTACTTC	CASSYGLQETQYF
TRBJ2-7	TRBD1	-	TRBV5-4	TGTGCCAGCAGGCCGGGACAGGAGAACTACGAGCAGTACTTC	CASRPGQENYEQYF
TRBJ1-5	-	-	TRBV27	TGTGCCAGCAGTTTTGGGGCGGGGGCAGGCAATCAGCCCCAGCATTTT	CASSFGAGAGNQPQHF
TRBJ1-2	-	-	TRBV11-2	TGTGCCAGCAGCTTAGGCAGGAGCTATGGCTACACCTTC	CASSLGRSYGYTF
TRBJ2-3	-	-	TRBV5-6	TGTGCCAGCAGCTTGCCCGACACAGATACGCAGTATTTT	CASSLPDTDTQYF
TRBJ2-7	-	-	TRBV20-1	TGCAGTGCTGGCGACTATTACGAGCAGTACTTC	CSAGDYYEQYF
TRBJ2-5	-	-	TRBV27	TGTGCCAGCAGTATGGGACTTCCCCAGGGGACCCAGTACTTC	CASSMGLPQGTQYF
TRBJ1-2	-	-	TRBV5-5	TGTGCCAGCAGCTTGTCGCTGTGGGGTTACCCTTATGGCTACACCTTC	CASSLSLWGYPYGYTF
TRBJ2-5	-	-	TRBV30	TGTGCCTGCGTGGGGGGGCGAGGGGAGACCCAGTACTTC	CACVGGRGETQYF
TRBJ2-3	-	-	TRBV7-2	TGTGCCAGCAGCTTCTCGATCACAGATACGCAGTATTTT	CASSFSITDTQYF
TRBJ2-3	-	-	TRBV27	TGTGCCAGCAGCTCGGGGTGGGCTTCCACAGATACGCAGTATTTT	CASSSGWASTDTQYF
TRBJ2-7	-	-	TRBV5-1	TGCGCCAGCAGCCCTATCACTCGGGACATCGCCTACGAGCAGTACTTC	CASSPITRDIAYEQYF
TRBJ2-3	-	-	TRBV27	TGTGCCAGCAGTTTGCAGGCAGGGGCGGATACGCAGTATTTT	CASSLQAGADTQYF
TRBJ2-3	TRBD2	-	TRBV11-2	TGTGCCACCGGAACTAGCGGCACAGATACGCAGTATTTT	CATGTSGTDTQYF
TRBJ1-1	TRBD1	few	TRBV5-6	TGTGCCAGCAGCTTGTTCGGACAGGGATACACTGAAGCTTTCTTT	CASSLFGQGYTEAFF
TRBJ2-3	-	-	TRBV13	TGTGCCAGCAGCGGGGGGTCCCCTAGCACAGATACGCAGTATTTT	CASSGGSPSTDTQYF
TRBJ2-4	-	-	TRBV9	TGTGCCAGCAGCGTAGAAGGGTATGGGGAAAACATTCAGTACTTC	CASSVEGYGENIQYF
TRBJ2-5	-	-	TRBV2	TGTGCCAGCAGTGAACGAGACCCTCTGGAGACCCGTGGGGAGACCCAGTACTTC	CASSERDPLETRGETQYF
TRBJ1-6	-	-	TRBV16	TGTGCCAGCAGCCAATTGGGAGCAGGGTTCAATGGTAATTCACCCCTCCACTTT	CASSQLGAGFNGNSPLHF
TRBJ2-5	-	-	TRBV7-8	TGTGCCAGCAGCTTAGAGGACCCGGTCAAGTCGACCCAGTACTTC	CASSLEDPVKSTQYF